Below are 27 T cell receptor beta chains sequenced from a single sample in a study of shared clonotypes between healthy human individuals. Libraries were prepared by immunoSEQ multiplex PCR; TCRdb keeps only in-frame clonotypes and omits some of them. The sample lists hundreds of thousands of clones; roughly 84% were seen once. Sequencing used memory CD8+ T cells sorted from blood. The sample's subset: CD45RO+ cells pooled with CCR7-negative TemRA cells. All receptors derive from a man younger than 35 in good health.

The CDR3 region is CASSLNTPYEQYF. CDR3 coding DNA: TGTGCCAGCAGTTTGAACACTCCCTACGAGCAGTACTTC. The V call is TRBV27, the J call TRBJ2-7; D gene uncertain. V gave up 3 bases and J gave up 2 bases, with 8 bases separating them. The germline V gene has CDR1 MNHEY and CDR2 SMNVEV (reference sequence). This CDR3 is built from 13 residues.

The chain uses TRBV5-5 and TRBJ2-7, with 7 positions matching TRBD1. Germline V gene lookup returns CDR1 SGHKS and CDR2 YYEKEE (reference sequence). J lost 3 bases, V lost 1 base, and 4 bases had no gene match. The CDR3 extends over 14 amino acids. CDR3 sequence reads: CASSLRDSHYEQYF. The CDR3 nucleotides are TGTGCCAGCAGCTTGCGGGACAGCCACTACGAGCAGTACTTC. Using reference TRBV5-5 and TRBJ2-7 for the parts outside the CDR3, the full variable domain is DAGVTQSPTHLIKTRGQQVTLRCSPISGHKSVSWYQQVLGQGPQFIFQYYEKEERGRGNFPDRFSARQFPNYSSELNVNALLLGDSALYLCASSLRDSHYEQYFGPGTRLTVT.

The V call is TRBV5-1, the J call TRBJ2-7, with 7 bases matching TRBD1. Germline assignment: CDR1 SGHRS and CDR2 YFSETQ. CDR3 size: 14 residues. With V trimmed by 1 base and J by 4 bases, 5 bases remained unmatched. The CDR3 bases are TGCGCCAGCAGCTTGTCCGCAGGGGGTTACGAGCAGTACTTC. Encoded protein: CASSLSAGGYEQYF.

The chain combines TRBV7-9 with TRBJ1-2, with D maybe TRBD1 (5 bases). Trimming took 7 bases from V and 8 from J, leaving 32 bases between them. The V gene's germline CDR1 is SEHNR and CDR2 FQNEAQ (reference sequence). This CDR3 has 18 amino acids. The CDR3 DNA reads as TGTGCCAGCACCCAACGACCCAGCGACAGACCGAGGGAGGTAGGCTACACCTTC. Its translation: CASTQRPSDRPREVGYTF.

CDR3 DNA: TGCGCCAGCAGCATCGGCCAGGACCTCTACGAGCAGTACTTC. Protein product: CASSIGQDLYEQYF. V is TRBV5-1 and J is TRBJ2-7; D is unclear. V lost 4 bases and J lost 3, with 14 bases in between. CDR3 length: 14 amino acids. CDR1 is SGHRS, CDR2 YFSETQ, per germline.

The rearrangement links TRBV29-1 to TRBJ2-1; TRBD2 matches at 11 bases. CDR3 length: 18 residues. Germline V lookup: CDR1 SQVTM, CDR2 ANQGSEA. V shed 3 bases, J shed 0 bases, and the junction held 10 bases outside the gene matches. CDR3 sequence: CSVEGLAAAPSSYNEQFF. The CDR3 region has the DNA TGCAGCGTTGAGGGACTAGCGGCGGCGCCGAGCTCCTACAATGAGCAGTTCTTC.

The V and J genes are TRBV2 and TRBJ2-3; D gene ambiguous. The CDR3 covers 15 residues. Per the germline V gene, CDR1 is SNHLY and CDR2 is FYNNEI. The V and J ends lost 6 bases and 2 bases respectively, with 15 bases between them. As DNA, the CDR3 is TGTGCCAGCAGGGCCTTGGGGTCCTCCACAGATACGCAGTATTTT. Its translation: CASRALGSSTDTQYF.

V usage is TRBV19 and J usage is TRBJ2-7; the D gene is possibly TRBD2 (7 bases). CDR1 and CDR2 from the germline V gene are LNHDA and SQIVND (reference sequence). The CDR3 has 15 amino acids. Deletions cut 6 bases from V and 2 bases from J, with 17 bases between. CDR3 coding DNA: TGTGCCAGTAGCTTTACCGGGGGGCAACCCTACGAGCAGTACTTC. This codes for CASSFTGGQPYEQYF.

The V gene is TRBV6-1, the J gene TRBJ2-7, with D possibly matching TRBD2 (6 bases). V lost 11 bases to trimming and J lost 0 bases, with 11 bases between them. From germline, CDR1 is MNHNS and CDR2 SASEGT. CDR3 length: 12 residues. CDR3 protein: CAPRDFSYEQYF. The CDR3 DNA is TGTGCCCCCCGGGACTTCTCCTACGAGCAGTACTTC.

The rearrangement uses TRBV6-5 and TRBJ2-1; D not certain. The CDR3 runs to 13 residues. V lost 6 bases to trimming and J lost 6 bases, with 12 bases between them. CDR1 MNHEY and CDR2 SVGAGI come from the germline V gene. The CDR3 nucleotides read TGTGCCAGCAGCAGCCTCGCAACCAATGAGCAGTTCTTC. This gives the protein CASSSLATNEQFF.

The gene calls are TRBV5-6 and TRBJ2-7; D is perhaps TRBD1 (6 bases). This CDR3 region has 14 residues. Germline CDR1 and CDR2: SGHDT and YYEEEE. Between the trimmed V and J ends, which lost 4 bases and 2 bases, there was a span of 13 bases. The CDR3 reads CASSAPGHTYEQYF. Here the CDR3 DNA reads TGTGCCAGCAGCGCTCCGGGACATACCTACGAGCAGTACTTC.

The chain combines TRBV5-4 with TRBJ2-4; tentative D call: TRBD1 (6 bases). The CDR3 spans 12 residues. The germline V gene encodes CDR1 SGHNT and CDR2 YYREEE (reference sequence). With 7 bases removed from V and 6 bases from J, the gap between germline ends came to 11 bases. As DNA, the CDR3 is TGTGCCAGCGCAGGGGACGGAAACATTCAGTACTTC. This codes for CASAGDGNIQYF.

V usage is TRBV15 and J usage is TRBJ2-5; 7 bases line up with TRBD2. The J segment lost 3 bases and the V segment lost 6 bases, leaving 10 bases of the junction unmatched. Germline assignment: CDR1 LNHNV and CDR2 YYDKDF (reference sequence). This CDR3 has 15 residues. DNA for the CDR3: TGTGCCACCAGTGCGGGGAAGGGAGGGAAAGAGACCCAGTACTTC. It codes for CATSAGKGGKETQYF.

This chain connects TRBV27 to TRBJ2-3; TRBD1 agrees at 8 bases. This CDR3 region has 16 residues. CDR1 and CDR2 from the germline V gene are MNHEY and SMNVEV (reference sequence). V gave up 5 bases and J gave up 6 bases; unmatched junction bases: 13. CDR3: CASSLPPTGEADTQYF. In nucleotides, the CDR3 is TGTGCCAGCAGTCTCCCCCCGACAGGGGAGGCGGATACGCAGTATTTT.

The rearrangement links TRBV10-2 to TRBJ2-3, with unresolved D. The CDR3 sequence is 18 residues long. The ends were cut back, 3 bases at V and 2 bases at J, with 21 bases in the middle. CDR1 WSHSY and CDR2 SAAADI come from the germline V gene. In DNA, the CDR3 is TGCGCCAGCAGTGACAGGTTTGGTCCCCCCACAAACACAGATACGCAGTATTTT. Translating gives CASSDRFGPPTNTDTQYF.

The chain couples TRBV7-2 to TRBJ2-4; D is perhaps TRBD2 (5 bases). Germline V CDR1 and CDR2: SGHTA, FQGNSA. Trimming took off 0 bases at V and 9 bases at J, with 15 bases between the two ends. There are 15 residues in the CDR3. This CDR3 is CASSLAGVGRSIQYF. The CDR3 DNA sequence: TGTGCCAGCAGCTTAGCCGGGGTCGGGCGTAGCATTCAGTACTTC.

The chain recombines TRBV7-9 with TRBJ1-2, with no clear D. Deletions cut 1 base from V and 0 bases from J, with 9 bases between. This CDR3 has 15 amino acids. CDR1 is SEHNR, CDR2 FQNEAQ, per germline (reference sequence). The CDR3 DNA reads as TGTGCCAGCAGCTTAGTCCAGTCAGCTAACTATGGCTACACCTTC. It specifies CASSLVQSANYGYTF.

Ten or more counts support this clone. V gene TRBV11-2 combines with J gene TRBJ2-4; TRBD1 aligns across 9 bases. V lost 5 bases and J lost 3; bases outside the gene matches: 8. CDR1 SGHAT and CDR2 FQNNGV come from the germline V gene. CDR3 length: 16 residues. CDR3 loop: CASSPTGQGSKNIQYF. The CDR3 DNA sequence: TGTGCCAGCAGCCCCACGGGACAGGGAAGCAAAAACATTCAGTACTTC.

The rearrangement links TRBV9 to TRBJ2-2; no clear D gene. The CDR3 sequence is 13 residues long. Germline values: CDR1 SGDLS, CDR2 YYNGEE. Between the trimmed V and J ends, which lost 3 bases and 3 bases, there was a span of 6 bases. CDR3 bases: TGTGCCAGCAGCGACGGTGACACCGGGGAGCTGTTTTTT. Protein product: CASSDGDTGELFF.

J is TRBJ1-2 and V is TRBV25-1; a possible D gene is TRBD1 (5 bases). The CDR3 runs 14 residues. The germline gives CDR1 MGHDK, CDR2 SYGVNS. V lost 4 bases to trimming and J lost 2 bases, with 11 bases between them. This CDR3 is CASSAPGDNYGYTF. The CDR3 DNA follows: TGTGCCAGCAGTGCCCCCGGGGACAACTATGGCTACACCTTC.

The CDR3 nucleotides read TGTGCCACCGGGGCAGGGAGGGAGCAGTACTTC. Translating it yields CATGAGREQYF. This chain uses TRBV6-1 with TRBJ2-7; maybe TRBD2 (6 bases). Germline V gene lookup returns CDR1 MNHNS and CDR2 SASEGT. Between the trimmed V and J ends, which lost 10 bases and 7 bases, there was a span of 14 bases. This CDR3 contains 11 residues.

This clone was counted a few times. The rearrangement joins TRBV28 to TRBJ1-2; 8 positions match TRBD1. The CDR3 loop spans 16 amino acids. Germline CDR1 MDHEN, CDR2 SYDVKM. The trim removed 6 bases at V and 4 bases at J, leaving 13 bases unmatched. CDR3 sequence (DNA): TGTGCCAGCAGGAAAGCCATAGACAGGGGAGTCTATGGCTACACCTTC. Amino acids: CASRKAIDRGVYGYTF.

The genes are TRBV28 and TRBJ2-4, with 8 bases fitting TRBD2. This CDR3 contains 15 residues. Germline CDR1 MDHEN, CDR2 SYDVKM. J lost 9 bases, V lost 1 base, and 8 bases had no gene match. In nucleotides, the CDR3 is TGTGCCAGCAGTTTATCTCTTAGCGGGGCGGCCATTCAGTACTTC. This encodes CASSLSLSGAAIQYF.

The chain couples TRBV6-5 to TRBJ1-2; no clear D. The germline V gene encodes CDR1 MNHEY and CDR2 SVGAGI. This CDR3 has 16 residues. Trimming removed 0 bases from V and 6 bases from J, with 17 bases in between. CDR3 amino acids: CASSYSRAIHPHGYTF. The CDR3 nucleotides are TGTGCCAGCAGTTACTCGAGGGCTATCCATCCCCATGGCTACACCTTC.

V gene TRBV6-6 combines with J gene TRBJ2-5; the match to TRBD1 covers 7 bases. The CDR3 extends over 13 amino acids. Germline loops: CDR1 MNHNY, CDR2 SVGAGI (reference sequence). Trimming at V came to 6 bases and at J to 5 bases, leaving 6 bases not matched to a gene. The CDR3 sequence is CASSLGGLETQYF. The DNA for the CDR3 is TGTGCCAGCAGCCTAGGGGGCTTGGAGACCCAGTACTTC.

The rearrangement uses TRBV5-1 and TRBJ2-7; 10 bases agree with TRBD1. The CDR3 length is 15 residues. The germline V gene encodes CDR1 SGHRS and CDR2 YFSETQ. J lost 2 bases, V lost 4 bases, and 6 bases had no gene match. CDR3 region: CASSPGQGGPYEQYF. CDR3 DNA: TGCGCCAGCAGCCCTGGACAGGGGGGACCCTACGAGCAGTACTTC.

The V and J genes are TRBV28 and TRBJ2-5; D is possibly TRBD2 (6 bases). Trimming removed 3 bases at V and 4 bases at J, with 18 bases between. CDR3 length equals 16 residues. Germline V lookup: CDR1 MDHEN, CDR2 SYDVKM. The CDR3 DNA reads as TGTGCCAGCAGTTTCCCCCGACTAGTAGGGCTAGAGACCCAGTACTTC. Its protein product is CASSFPRLVGLETQYF.